These T cell receptor beta chains were read from a single sample in a study of identical twins. Via MiXCR, TCRdb re-called the 5' RACE reads, giving one row per CDR3 protein. The top ten clones hold around 3% of a sample with 470,000 or so distinct CDR3 sequences, 20% to 25% of them seen once. These data also featured in a second study, about T cells expressing NK-cell markers.

The sequenced sample consisted of CD4+ T cells sorted from blood. The source is a woman aged 18 to 35 in good health. Each CDR3 is given with its conserved first and last residue. The D gene is left open where the match is weak. Clone size appears in some rows only: once, few, many, or a class for an expanded clone.

j_call v_call clone_size cdr3_length d_call cdr3_nt cdr3_aa
TRBJ1-4 TRBV12-3/TRBV12-4 few 12 . TGTGCCAGCAGTTTGGGTCCTGAAAAACTGTTTTTT CASSLGPEKLFF
TRBJ2-1 TRBV12-3/TRBV12-4 few 12 . TGTGCCAGCAGTTTAGGTAGAATTGAGCAGTTCTTC CASSLGRIEQFF
TRBJ1-2 TRBV24-1 many 12 . TGTGCCACCAGTGATCCGGACAGTCGCTACACCTTC CATSDPDSRYTF
TRBJ1-1 TRBV2 . 14 . TGTGCCAGCAGTGAGGCCTTGGGGGGACTTGAAGCTTTCTTT CASSEALGGLEAFF
TRBJ2-5 TRBV2 once 15 TRBD2 TGTGCCAGCAGTGGGACTAGCGGGGGATCAGGGACCCAGTACTTC CASSGTSGGSGTQYF
TRBJ2-7 TRBV7-9 . 14 TRBD2 TGTGCCAGCAGCTTAAGGCGGGAGGTCTACGAGCAGTACTTC CASSLRREVYEQYF
TRBJ1-2 TRBV6-1 few 14 . TGTGCCAGCACCGAGGGAGGCGGTAACTATGGCTACACCTTC CASTEGGGNYGYTF
TRBJ2-1 TRBV2 many 11 TRBD2 TGTGCCAGCAGTGCCGAGCGGGAGAAGTTCTTC CASSAEREKFF
TRBJ2-2 TRBV7-2 . 15 TRBD2 TGTGCCAGCAGCTTATGGGTGGGAGGGACCGGGGAGCTGTTTTTT CASSLWVGGTGELFF
TRBJ1-5 TRBV6-2/TRBV6-3 few 17 . TGTGCCAGCCGAGGTTTATCAGCAGCGGGGGGCAATCAGCCCCAGCATTTT CASRGLSAAGGNQPQHF
TRBJ2-7 TRBV20-1 few 15 TRBD1 TGCAGTGCCCGAGACCCTGACAGGGGTCAAGGCGAGCAGTACTTC CSARDPDRGQGEQYF
TRBJ2-2 TRBV20-1 . 14 . TGCAGTGCAGAGGGACAAAATGGGGCCGGGGAGCTGTTTTTT CSAEGQNGAGELFF
TRBJ2-1 TRBV20-1 . 15 . TGCAGTGCTTGGCTTGAAGCCCTCCGAGTCAATGAGCAGTTCTTC CSAWLEALRVNEQFF
TRBJ1-1 TRBV2 few 12 . TGTGCCAGCAGTCCCGACTCCACTGAAGCTTTCTTT CASSPDSTEAFF
TRBJ2-1 TRBV21-1 once 12 . TGTGCCGGGAGGGACGGTTCAAAAGAGCAGTTCTTC CAGRDGSKEQFF
TRBJ1-1 TRBV29-1 few 12 . TGCAGCGTTGCAGGAGGGCAGTTTGAAGCTTTCTTT CSVAGGQFEAFF
TRBJ2-5 TRBV18 . 13 . TGTGCCAGCTCACCGGTCCTTGGGGAGACCCAGTACTTC CASSPVLGETQYF
TRBJ2-5 TRBV12-3/TRBV12-4 . 13 . TGTGCCAGCAGTTTGGTGTTTTGGGAGACCCAGTACTTC CASSLVFWETQYF